This entry lists 5 T cell receptor beta chains sequenced from one sample in a study of vaccination and CD4 T cells after COVID-19. The Oncomine TCR Beta short-read assay sequenced DNA from cultured CD4+ T cells. TCRdb redid the calling of the PCR reads with MiXCR, one entry per CDR3 protein. The table shows some 22,000 distinct CDR3 sequences, with around two thirds occurring only once. These TCRs are of unknown antigen specificity. Treatment specified: approximately 11-day PBMC culture with coronavirus spike peptide pools or control peptides (ViraFEST assay). The source material was CD4+ T cells from blood, cultured in vitro, sampled after SARS-CoV-2 vaccination. The receptors were gathered from a human donor who received a COVID-19 vaccine.

The rearrangement uses TRBV20-1 and TRBJ2-5, with 9 bases aligning to TRBD2. There are 15 residues in the CDR3. The germline gives CDR1 DFQATT, CDR2 SNEGSKA (reference sequence). V lost 0 bases, J lost 5 bases, and 7 bases stayed unmatched. The DNA for the CDR3 is TGCAGTGCTAGAGAGAGGCGGGGGGGATCGGAGACCCAGTACTTC. This encodes CSARERRGGSETQYF.

This clonotype showed up just once. The rearrangement joins TRBV30 to TRBJ1-5, with a weak D call TRBD1 (6 bases). Germline CDR1 GTSNPN, CDR2 SVGIG (reference sequence). The CDR3 contains 15 residues. The V gene lost 1 base and the J gene lost 7 bases, with 17 bases spanning the gap. The chain's CDR3 is CAWSATGGLGQPQHF. CDR3 coding DNA: TGTGCCTGGAGTGCGACTGGGGGGCTGGGGCAGCCCCAGCATTTT. Based on the CDR3 plus reference TRBV30 and TRBJ1-5, the full variable domain is SQTIHQWPATLVQPVGSPLSLECTVEGTSNPNLYWYRQAAGRGLQLLFYSVGIGQISSEVPQNLSASRPQDRQFILSSKKLLLSDSGFYLCAWSATGGLGQPQHFGDGTRLSIL.

This clonotype was detected a few times. The rearrangement joins TRBV7-9 to TRBJ1-1; D might be TRBD1 (5 bases). Germline loops: CDR1 SEHNR, CDR2 FQNEAQ (reference sequence). The CDR3 loop spans 15 amino acids. The V end lost 3 bases, the J end lost 3 bases, and 14 bases lay between the germline ends. The CDR3 bases are TGTGCCAGCAGCTTCTGGGGCTCTCAGGACACTGAAGCTTTCTTT. Translating it yields CASSFWGSQDTEAFF. The whole variable domain, filled in from reference TRBV7-9 and TRBJ1-1, reads DTGVSQNPRHKITKRGQNVTFRCDPISEHNRLYWYRQTLGQGPEFLTYFQNEAQLEKSRLLSDRFSAERPKGSFSTLEIQRTEQGDSAMYLCASSFWGSQDTEAFFGQGTRLTVV.

This sequence joins TRBV3-1 and TRBJ1-2, with D perhaps matching TRBD1 (5 bases). The CDR3 runs to 13 residues. Per germline, CDR1 LGHDT and CDR2 YNNKEL (reference sequence). Trimming took 4 bases from V and 7 from J, leaving 13 bases between them. The CDR3: CASSLISGGGYTF. As DNA, the CDR3 is TGTGCCAGCAGCCTTATCTCCGGGGGTGGCTACACCTTC. The full variable domain, in which reference TRBV3-1 and TRBJ1-2 provide the parts outside the CDR3, is DTAVSQTPKYLVTQMGNDKSIKCEQNLGHDTMYWYKQDSKKFLKIMFSYNNKELIINETVPNRFSPKSPDKAHLNLHINSLELGDSAVYFCASSLISGGGYTFGSGTRLTVV.

This clonotype came up once. The rearrangement uses TRBV11-3 and TRBJ1-1, with D possibly being TRBD1 (6 bases). The CDR3 has 15 amino acids. Trimming pared 5 bases from V and 1 base from J, leaving 14 bases between. In germline, CDR1 is SGHNT, CDR2 YENEEA. In DNA form, the CDR3 reads TGTGCCAGCAGCCCAGCCCGGGGGCGGAACACTGAAGCTTTCTTT. Protein: CASSPARGRNTEAFF.